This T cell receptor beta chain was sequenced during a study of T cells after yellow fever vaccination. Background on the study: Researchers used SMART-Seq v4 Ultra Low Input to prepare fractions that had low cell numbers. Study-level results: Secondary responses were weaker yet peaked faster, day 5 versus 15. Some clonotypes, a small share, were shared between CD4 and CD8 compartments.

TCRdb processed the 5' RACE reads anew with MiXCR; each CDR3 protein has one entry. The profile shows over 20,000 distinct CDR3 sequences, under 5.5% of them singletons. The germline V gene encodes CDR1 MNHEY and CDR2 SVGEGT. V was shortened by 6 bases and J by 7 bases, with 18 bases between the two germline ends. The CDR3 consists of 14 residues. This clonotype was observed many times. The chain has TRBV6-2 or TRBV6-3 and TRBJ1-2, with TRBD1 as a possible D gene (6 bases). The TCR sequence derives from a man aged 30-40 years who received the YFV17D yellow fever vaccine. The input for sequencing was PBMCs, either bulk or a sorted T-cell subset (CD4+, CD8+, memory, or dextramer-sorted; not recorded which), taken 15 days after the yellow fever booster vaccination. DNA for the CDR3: TGTGCCAGCAGGCCGCGGGGGCTAGACGGTGGCTACACCTTC. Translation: CASRPRGLDGGYTF.